The text below deals with one TCR beta chain. These data come from a study of blood T cell repertoires in COVID-19. Looking at the study overall: T cells, B-cell-depleted T cells, or PBMCs supplied cDNA or gDNA.

Study processing details: How many nucleated cells were present was estimated from reference gene primer amplification. Generated by immunoSEQ multiplex PCR, the TCRdb table keeps only in-frame clones and is missing some. V and J calls plus clone size are reproduced from that table; the DNA served to infer D and trimming. The table includes roughly 180,000 clones, roughly 87% detected once. CDR3 length: 15 residues. Trimming took off 3 bases at V and 0 bases at J, with 11 bases between the two ends. Germline V gene data show CDR1 as LGHNA and CDR2 as YSLEER. The sequencing sample was made of PBMCs or T cells enriched from blood (not recorded which). The chain is built from TRBV4-3 and TRBJ1-1, with a weak D call TRBD1 (5 bases). This sequence was found in a woman aged 25 to 39 who had recovered from COVID-19. CDR3 bases: TGCGCCAGCAGCCAGGACATAAAGATGAACACTGAAGCTTTCTTT. Translated: CASSQDIKMNTEAFF.